The source of this TCR beta chain is a study of blood T cells in healthy people across ages. Broader study findings: Strong correlation existed between TCR beta diversity and naive T cell percentage.

To note about this clonotype: Its antigen is unknown.

V lost 3 bases, J lost 0 bases, and 9 bases lay in between. The germline CDR1 and CDR2 sequences are MGHDK and SYGVNS. This CDR3 region has 15 residues. Primed by a sample-barcoded 5' primer and a J-beta primer mix, a second PCR proceeded for about 7 to 11 cycles. Each of the cDNA molecules was tagged by a template-switch adaptor with 12 random nucleotides. A single record per CDR3 protein comes from TCRdb applying MiXCR to the 5' RACE reads. The repertoire holds 750,000 to 950,000 distinct CDR3 sequences, with around 25% as singletons. Another study also made use of these data, one on T cells of mothers and their children. That work states: Study donors consisted of three healthy Caucasian mothers and their six children. No T cell clones of persistent microchimeric origin were detected.

Sequenced material: blood. The rearrangement joins TRBV25-1 to TRBJ1-3; no reliable D call. This TCR derives from a boy younger than 18 in good health. The CDR3 DNA sequence: TGTGCCAGCAGTGACAGCCGTGACTCTGGAAACACCATATATTTT. This encodes CASSDSRDSGNTIYF.